This T cell receptor (beta chain) was sequenced during a study of HIV-infected patients and healthy controls (dated by TCRdb to the mid-2010s). Receptor libraries were prepared by 5' RACE. The sequencer listed for this sample is Illumina MiSeq. Using fastp at Q25 and MiXCR, TCRdb reprocessed the public reads and kept productive beta chains. Identical CDR3 proteins give one entry, which carries the most common genes and DNA. Recorded for this sample are around 58,000 distinct CDR3 sequences; 19% of them occurred a single time. Clones ranked in the top ten supply approximately 1.5% of the sample. Via the germline V gene, CDR1 is SQVTM and CDR2 ANQGSEA. The germline V and J ends show losses of 0 bases and 9 bases respectively, and no gene match explains 4 bases of the junction. The CDR3 covers 12 residues, taking in both the cysteine and the phenylalanine. Only the CDR3 DNA stays, 36 bases, in frame from base 1.

This clonotype has at least ten counts. Its antigen has not been determined. Base-call qualities are not available, and no considerably larger clone is one nucleotide away. The source material was CD4+ T cells from blood. This TCR was sampled from a human donor in good health. The chain was built from TRBV29-1 and TRBJ1-2, with TRBD1 matching 7 junction bases. The DNA reads TGCAGCGTTGAAGATCAGGGGGTCAGCTACACCTTC. Its product reads: CSVEDQGVSYTF.